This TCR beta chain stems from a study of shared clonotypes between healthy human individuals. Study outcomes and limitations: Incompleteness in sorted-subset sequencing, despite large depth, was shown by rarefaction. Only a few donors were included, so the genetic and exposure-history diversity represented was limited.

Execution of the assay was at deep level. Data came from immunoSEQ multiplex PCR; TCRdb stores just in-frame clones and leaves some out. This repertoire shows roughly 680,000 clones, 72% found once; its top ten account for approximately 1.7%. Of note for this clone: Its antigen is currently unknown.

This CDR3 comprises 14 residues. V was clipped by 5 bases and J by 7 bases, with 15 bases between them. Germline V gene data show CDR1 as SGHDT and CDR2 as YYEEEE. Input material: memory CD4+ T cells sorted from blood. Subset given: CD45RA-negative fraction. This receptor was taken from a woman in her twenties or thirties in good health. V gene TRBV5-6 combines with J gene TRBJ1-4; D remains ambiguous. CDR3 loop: CASSPTPSVEKLFF. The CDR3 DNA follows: TGTGCCAGCAGTCCAACCCCTAGCGTTGAAAAACTGTTTTTT.